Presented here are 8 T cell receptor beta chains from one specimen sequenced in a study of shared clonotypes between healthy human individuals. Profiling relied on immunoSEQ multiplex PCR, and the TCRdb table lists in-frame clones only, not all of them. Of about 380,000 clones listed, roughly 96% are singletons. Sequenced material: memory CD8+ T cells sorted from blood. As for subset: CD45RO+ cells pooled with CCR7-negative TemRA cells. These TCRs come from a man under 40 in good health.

CDR3 amino acids: CARSFDHFSGNTIYF. Here the CDR3 DNA reads TGTGCCAGAAGCTTCGACCATTTCTCTGGAAACACCATATATTTT. This chain links TRBV5-3 with TRBJ1-3; D is unclear. TRBV5-3 is an ORF, with its function uncertain. The V end was cut by 2 bases, the J end by 0 bases, with 9 bases between. This CDR3 has 15 amino acids.

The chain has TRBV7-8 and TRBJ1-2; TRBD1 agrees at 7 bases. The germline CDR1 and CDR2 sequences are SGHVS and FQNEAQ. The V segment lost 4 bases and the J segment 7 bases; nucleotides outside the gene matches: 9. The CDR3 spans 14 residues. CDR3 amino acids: CASSSREGAGGYTF. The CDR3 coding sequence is TGTGCCAGCAGCTCCCGGGAGGGGGCGGGTGGCTACACCTTC.

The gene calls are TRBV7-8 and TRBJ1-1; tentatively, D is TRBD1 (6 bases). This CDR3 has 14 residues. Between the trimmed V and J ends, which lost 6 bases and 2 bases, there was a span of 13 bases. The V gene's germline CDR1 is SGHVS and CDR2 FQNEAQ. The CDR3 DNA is TGTGCCAGCAGTGAAGGACAGAAAAACACTGAAGCTTTCTTT. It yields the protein CASSEGQKNTEAFF. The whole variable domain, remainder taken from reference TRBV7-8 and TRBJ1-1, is GAGVSQSPRYKVAKRGQDVALRCDPISGHVSLFWYQQALGQGPEFLTYFQNEAQLDKSGLPSDRFFAERPEGSVSTLKIQRTQQEDSAVYLCASSEGQKNTEAFFGQGTRLTVV.

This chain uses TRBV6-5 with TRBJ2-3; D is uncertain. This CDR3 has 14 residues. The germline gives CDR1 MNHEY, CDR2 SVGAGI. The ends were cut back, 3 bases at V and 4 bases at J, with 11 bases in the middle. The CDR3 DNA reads TGTGCCAGCAGTTATTTACAGAGGCCAGATACGCAGTATTTT. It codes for CASSYLQRPDTQYF.

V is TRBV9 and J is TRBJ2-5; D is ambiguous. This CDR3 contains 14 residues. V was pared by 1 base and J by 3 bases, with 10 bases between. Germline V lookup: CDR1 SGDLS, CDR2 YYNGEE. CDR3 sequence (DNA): TGTGCCAGCAGCGTATTGGACGGAAAAGAGACCCAGTACTTC. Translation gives CASSVLDGKETQYF.

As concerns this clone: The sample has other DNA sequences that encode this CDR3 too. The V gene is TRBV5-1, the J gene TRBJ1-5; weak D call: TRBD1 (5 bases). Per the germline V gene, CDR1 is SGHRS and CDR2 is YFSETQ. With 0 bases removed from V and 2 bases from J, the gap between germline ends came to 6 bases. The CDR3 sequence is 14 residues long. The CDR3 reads CASSLGGGNQPQHF. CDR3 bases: TGCGCCAGCAGCTTGGGAGGGGGCAATCAGCCCCAGCATTTT.

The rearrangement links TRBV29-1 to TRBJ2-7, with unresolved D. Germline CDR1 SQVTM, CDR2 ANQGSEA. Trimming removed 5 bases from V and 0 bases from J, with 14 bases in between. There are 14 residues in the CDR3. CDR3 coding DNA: TGCAGCGTTAACATGCTGCTTACCTCCTACGAGCAGTACTTC. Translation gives CSVNMLLTSYEQYF.

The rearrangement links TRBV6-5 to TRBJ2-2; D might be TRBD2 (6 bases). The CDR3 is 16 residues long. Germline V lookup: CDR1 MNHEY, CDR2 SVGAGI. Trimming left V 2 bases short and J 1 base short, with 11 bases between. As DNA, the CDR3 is TGTGCCAGCAGTTACCAGGGACTCCTGAACACCGGGGAGCTGTTTTTT. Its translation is CASSYQGLLNTGELFF.